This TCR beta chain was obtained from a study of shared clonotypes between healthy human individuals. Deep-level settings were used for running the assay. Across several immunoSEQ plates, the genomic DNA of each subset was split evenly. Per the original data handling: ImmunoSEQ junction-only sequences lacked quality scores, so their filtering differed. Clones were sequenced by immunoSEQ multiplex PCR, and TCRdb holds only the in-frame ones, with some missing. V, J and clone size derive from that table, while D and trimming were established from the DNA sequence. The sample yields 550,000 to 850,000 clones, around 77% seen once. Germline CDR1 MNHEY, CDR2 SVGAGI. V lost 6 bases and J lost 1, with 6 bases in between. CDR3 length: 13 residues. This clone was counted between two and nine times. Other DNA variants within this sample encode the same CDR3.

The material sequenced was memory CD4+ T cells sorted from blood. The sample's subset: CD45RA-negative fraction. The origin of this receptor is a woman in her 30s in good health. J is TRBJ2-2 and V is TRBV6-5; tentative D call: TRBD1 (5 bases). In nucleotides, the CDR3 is TGTGCCAGCAGGCAGGGGAACACCGGGGAGCTGTTTTTT. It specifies CASRQGNTGELFF.